This T cell receptor (beta chain) came from a study of shared clonotypes between healthy human individuals. From germline, CDR1 is MDHEN and CDR2 SYDVKM. V lost 2 bases, J lost 1 base, and 8 bases lay in between. The CDR3 runs to 14 residues. Per the authors' pipeline: There were no quality scores in the junction-only immunoSEQ sequences, so filtering differed. The data were produced by immunoSEQ multiplex PCR, yet TCRdb's version contains in-frame clones alone and is incomplete. Clone size and the V and J calls come from that table; the DNA yielded D and trimming. The data show fewer than 550,000 clones, approximately 79% seen once.

The chain recombines TRBV28 with TRBJ2-5; D not certain. This TCR was sampled from a woman in her thirties or forties in good health. Some clones in this sample may be carry-over from other donors' samples. Material for sequencing was PBMCs. CDR3 protein: CASSLITAQETQYF. CDR3 nucleotide sequence: TGTGCCAGCAGTTTAATAACAGCCCAAGAGACCCAGTACTTC.